This T cell receptor beta chain was found in a study of Ad26.COV2.S vaccination and SARS-CoV-2 variants. Points from the study as a whole: Possible underestimation of total T cell responses by the TCR breadth and depth analyses was noted. Measurement of non-spike TCR breadth gave similar results in vaccine and placebo recipients.

Measured with immunoSEQ multiplex PCR; TCRdb has only the in-frame clones, and not every one. Of 350,000 to 450,000 clones listed, about 91% are singletons. Germline assignment: CDR1 SGHNT and CDR2 YYREEE (reference sequence). CDR3 length: 16 residues. V lost 6 bases to trimming and J lost 2 bases; unmatched junction nucleotides: 6. Note on this clone: The antigen is undetermined.

J is TRBJ2-1 and V is TRBV5-4; TRBD2 agrees at 12 bases. This specimen consisted of peripheral blood, obtained after recovery from COVID-19. This clonotype was sampled from a human donor who had recovered from COVID-19. CDR3 DNA sequence: TGTGCCAGCATCCCGACTAGCGGGGGAGCCTACAATGAGCAGTTCTTC. Translating gives CASIPTSGGAYNEQFF.